The sequence of this TCR beta chain was determined in a study of identical twins. The study's findings and limits: The same donors were not followed; conclusions instead depended on cross-sectional statistical analysis.

The sample holds many counts of this clonotype. Antigen: not known. With template switching, a universal primer site was added, and the cDNA carried unique molecular identifiers. TCRdb re-called the 5' RACE reads through MiXCR, storing one row per CDR3 protein. Among about 570,000 distinct CDR3 sequences listed, 7.5% to 10% were seen once. The CDR3 is 12 residues long. Germline V CDR1 and CDR2: SQVTM, ANQGSEA. Trimming took off 4 bases at V and 3 bases at J, with 9 bases between the two ends. This same sample was also taken into another study, of yellow fever vaccine responses in identical twins. This second study says: Twins' vaccine T cell response reportedly seemed partly convergent, partly personalized.

This chain connects TRBV29-1 to TRBJ2-5; D is possibly TRBD1 (6 bases). This sequence was found in a woman younger than 30 in good health. Input material: PBMCs. The CDR3 loop is CSVGDNEETQYF. CDR3 nucleotides: TGCAGCGTTGGGGACAACGAAGAGACCCAGTACTTC.